This T cell receptor beta chain was recovered during a study of blood T cell repertoires in COVID-19. Study-wide context: COVID-19 samples from acute and convalescent phases originated in the United States, Italy and Spain. Sources were T cells, B-cell-depleted T cells, or PBMCs; the material itself was cDNA or gDNA.

This clone was recorded only once. Authors' analysis steps: By means of reference gene primer amplification, nucleated cell counts were estimated. TCRdb's table, derived via immunoSEQ multiplex PCR, lists solely in-frame clones and lacks some. V and J calls and clone size are as listed in that table; D and trimming were resolved from the DNA. The sample lists a few hundred thousand clones, approximately 87% occurring once. This CDR3 has 16 residues. Unmatched junction bases numbered 8, after V lost 2 bases and J lost 2 bases. Germline loops: CDR1 SGHTA, CDR2 FQGNSA. The material sequenced was peripheral blood. This chain links TRBV7-2 with TRBJ2-5; 7 bases are a match to TRBD1. This clonotype was sampled from a woman aged 50 to 60 with active or convalescent COVID-19. CDR3: CASSLPLGTVQETQYF. The CDR3 bases are TGTGCCAGCAGCTTACCTCTGGGGACAGTTCAAGAGACCCAGTACTTC.